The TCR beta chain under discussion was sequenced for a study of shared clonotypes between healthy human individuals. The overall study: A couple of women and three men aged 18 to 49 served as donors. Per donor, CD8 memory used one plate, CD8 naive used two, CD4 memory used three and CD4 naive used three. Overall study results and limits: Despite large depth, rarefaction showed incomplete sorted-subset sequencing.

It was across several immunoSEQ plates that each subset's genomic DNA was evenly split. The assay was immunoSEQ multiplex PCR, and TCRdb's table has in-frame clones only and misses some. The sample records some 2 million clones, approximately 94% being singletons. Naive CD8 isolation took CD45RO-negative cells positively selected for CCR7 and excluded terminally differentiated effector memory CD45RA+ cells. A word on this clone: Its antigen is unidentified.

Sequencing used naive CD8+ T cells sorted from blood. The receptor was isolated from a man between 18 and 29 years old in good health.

CDR3 nucleotides: TGTGCCAGCAGCTCCCGAGGATCACAAGAGACCCAGTACTTC. It encodes CASSSRGSQETQYF. The chain employs TRBV13 and TRBJ2-5; D remains ambiguous. Trimming shortened V by 4 bases and J by 2 bases, and 11 bases separated the two germline ends. The CDR3 spans 14 residues. Looked up from germline, CDR1 is PRHDT and CDR2 is FYEKMQ (reference sequence).